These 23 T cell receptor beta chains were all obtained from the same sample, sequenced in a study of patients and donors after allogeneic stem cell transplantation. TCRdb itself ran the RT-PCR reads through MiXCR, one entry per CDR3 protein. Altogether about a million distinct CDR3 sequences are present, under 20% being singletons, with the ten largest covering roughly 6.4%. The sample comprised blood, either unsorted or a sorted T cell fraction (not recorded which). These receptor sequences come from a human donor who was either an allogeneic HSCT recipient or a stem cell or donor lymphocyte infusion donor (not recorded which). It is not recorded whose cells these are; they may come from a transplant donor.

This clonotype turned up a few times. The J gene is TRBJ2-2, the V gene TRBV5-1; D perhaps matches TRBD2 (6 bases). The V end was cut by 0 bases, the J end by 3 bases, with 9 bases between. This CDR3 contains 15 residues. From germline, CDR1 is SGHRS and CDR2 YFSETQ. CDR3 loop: CASSLVGDYTGELFF. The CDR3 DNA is TGCGCCAGCAGCTTGGTTGGGGACTACACCGGGGAGCTGTTTTTT. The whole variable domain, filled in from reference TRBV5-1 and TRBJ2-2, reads KAGVTQTPRYLIKTRGQQVTLSCSPISGHRSVSWYQQTPGQGLQFLFEYFSETQRNKGNFPGRFSGRQFSNSRSEMNVSTLELGDSALYLCASSLVGDYTGELFFGEGSRLTVL.

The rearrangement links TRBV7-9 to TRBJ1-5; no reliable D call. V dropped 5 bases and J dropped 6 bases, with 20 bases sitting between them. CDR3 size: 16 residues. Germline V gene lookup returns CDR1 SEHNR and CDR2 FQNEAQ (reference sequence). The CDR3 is CASSLVGAGKGQPQHF. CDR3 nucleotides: TGTGCCAGCAGCCTAGTTGGCGCGGGGAAGGGTCAGCCCCAGCATTTT.

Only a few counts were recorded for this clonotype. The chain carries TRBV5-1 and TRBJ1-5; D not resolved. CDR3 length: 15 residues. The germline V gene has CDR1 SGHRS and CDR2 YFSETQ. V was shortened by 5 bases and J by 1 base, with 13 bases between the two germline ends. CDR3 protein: CASSVDPGSNQPQHF. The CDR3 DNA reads TGCGCCAGCAGTGTGGACCCGGGGAGCAATCAGCCCCAGCATTTT.

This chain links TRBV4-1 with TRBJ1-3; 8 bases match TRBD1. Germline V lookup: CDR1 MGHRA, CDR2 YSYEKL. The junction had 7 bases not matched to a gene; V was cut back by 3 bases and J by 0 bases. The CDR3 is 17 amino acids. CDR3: CASSHRTGPNSGNTIYF. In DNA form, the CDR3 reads TGCGCCAGCAGCCATCGGACAGGGCCCAACTCTGGAAACACCATATATTTT.

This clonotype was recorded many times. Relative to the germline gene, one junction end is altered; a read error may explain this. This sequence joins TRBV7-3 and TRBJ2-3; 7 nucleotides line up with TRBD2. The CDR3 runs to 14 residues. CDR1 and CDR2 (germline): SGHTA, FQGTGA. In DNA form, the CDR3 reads TGCGCCAGCAGCTTGGGGGGGGTCGCAGATACGCAGTATTTT. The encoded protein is CASSLGGVADTQYF.

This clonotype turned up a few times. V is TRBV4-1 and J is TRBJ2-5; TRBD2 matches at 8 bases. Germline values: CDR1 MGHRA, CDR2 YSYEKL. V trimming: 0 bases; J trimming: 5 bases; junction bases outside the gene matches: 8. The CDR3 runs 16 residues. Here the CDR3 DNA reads TGCGCCAGCAGCCAAGATGGGTTAGCGGGGTATGAGACCCAGTACTTC. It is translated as CASSQDGLAGYETQYF.

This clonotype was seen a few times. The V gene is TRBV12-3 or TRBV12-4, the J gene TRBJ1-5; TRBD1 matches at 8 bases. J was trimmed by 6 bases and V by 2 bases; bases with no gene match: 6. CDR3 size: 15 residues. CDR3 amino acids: CASSLKTGDGQPQHF. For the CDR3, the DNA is TGTGCCAGCAGTTTAAAGACAGGGGATGGTCAGCCCCAGCATTTT.

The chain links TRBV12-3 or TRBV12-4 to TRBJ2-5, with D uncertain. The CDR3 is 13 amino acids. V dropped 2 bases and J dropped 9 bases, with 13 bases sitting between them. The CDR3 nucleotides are TGTGCCAGCAGTTTAAGGGCCCAGGTGTCCCAGTACTTC. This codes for CASSLRAQVSQYF.

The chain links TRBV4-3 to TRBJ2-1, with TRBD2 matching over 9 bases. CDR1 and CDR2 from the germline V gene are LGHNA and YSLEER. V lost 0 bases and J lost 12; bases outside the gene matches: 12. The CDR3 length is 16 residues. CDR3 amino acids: CASSQEGAGGLALQFF. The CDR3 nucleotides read TGCGCCAGCAGCCAAGAGGGCGCGGGGGGGCTAGCATTGCAGTTCTTC.

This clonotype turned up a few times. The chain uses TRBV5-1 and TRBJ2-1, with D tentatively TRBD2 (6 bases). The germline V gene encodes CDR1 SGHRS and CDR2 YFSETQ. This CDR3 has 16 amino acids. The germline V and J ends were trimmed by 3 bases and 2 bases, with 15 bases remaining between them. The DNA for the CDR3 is TGCGCCAGCAGCTCTTCTGACCGGGGGACCTACAATGAGCAGTTCTTC. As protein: CASSSSDRGTYNEQFF.

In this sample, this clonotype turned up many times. The CDR3 reads CASSGQRNTEAFF. In nucleotides, the CDR3 is TGTGCCAGCAGTGGACAGCGGAACACTGAAGCTTTCTTT. The chain carries TRBV12-3 or TRBV12-4 and TRBJ1-1, with TRBD1 as a possible D gene (6 bases). The CDR3 length is 13 residues. V lost 5 bases and J lost 1, with 8 bases in between.

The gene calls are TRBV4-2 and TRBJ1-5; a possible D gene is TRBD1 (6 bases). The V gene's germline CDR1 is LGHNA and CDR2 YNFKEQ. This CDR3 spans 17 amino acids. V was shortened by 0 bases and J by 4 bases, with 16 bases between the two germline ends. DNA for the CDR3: TGTGCCAGCAGCCAAGAAGGGGGGCGGGGAGAAAATCAGCCCCAGCATTTT. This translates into CASSQEGGRGENQPQHF.

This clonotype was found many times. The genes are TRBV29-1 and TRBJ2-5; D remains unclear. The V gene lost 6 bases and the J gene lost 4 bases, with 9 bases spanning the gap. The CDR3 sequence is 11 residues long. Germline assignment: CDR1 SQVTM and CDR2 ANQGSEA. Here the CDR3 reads CSVPKGETQYF. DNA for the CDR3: TGCAGCGTCCCCAAAGGAGAGACCCAGTACTTC.

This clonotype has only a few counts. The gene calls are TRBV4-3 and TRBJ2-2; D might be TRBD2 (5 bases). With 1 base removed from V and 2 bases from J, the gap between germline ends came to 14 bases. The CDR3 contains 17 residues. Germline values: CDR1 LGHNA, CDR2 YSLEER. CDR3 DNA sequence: TGCGCCAGCAGCCAAGGGTTGGGTCGGGGAAACACCGGGGAGCTGTTTTTT. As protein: CASSQGLGRGNTGELFF.

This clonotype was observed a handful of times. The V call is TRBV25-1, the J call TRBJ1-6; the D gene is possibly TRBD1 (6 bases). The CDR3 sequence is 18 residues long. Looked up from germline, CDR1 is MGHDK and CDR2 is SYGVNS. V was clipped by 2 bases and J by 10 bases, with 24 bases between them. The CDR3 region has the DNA TGTGCCAGCAGTGAAGTCCCCCCGGGACATAAAATGGAATCACCCCTCCACTTT. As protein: CASSEVPPGHKMESPLHF.

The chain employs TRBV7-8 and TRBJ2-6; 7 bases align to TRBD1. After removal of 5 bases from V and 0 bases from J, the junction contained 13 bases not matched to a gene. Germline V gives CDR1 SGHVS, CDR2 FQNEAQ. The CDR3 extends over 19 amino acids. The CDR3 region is CASSPLTGDPSSGANVLTF. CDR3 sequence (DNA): TGTGCCAGCAGCCCATTAACAGGGGACCCGAGCTCTGGGGCCAACGTCCTGACTTTC. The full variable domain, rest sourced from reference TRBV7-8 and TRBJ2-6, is GAGVSQSPRYKVAKRGQDVALRCDPISGHVSLFWYQQALGQGPEFLTYFQNEAQLDKSGLPSDRFFAERPEGSVSTLKIQRTQQEDSAVYLCASSPLTGDPSSGANVLTFGAGSRLTVL.

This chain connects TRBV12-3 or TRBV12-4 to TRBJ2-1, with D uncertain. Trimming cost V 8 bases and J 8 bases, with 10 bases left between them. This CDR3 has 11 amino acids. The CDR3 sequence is CASLSFDEQFF. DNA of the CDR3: TGTGCCAGCCTCTCGTTCGATGAGCAGTTCTTC.

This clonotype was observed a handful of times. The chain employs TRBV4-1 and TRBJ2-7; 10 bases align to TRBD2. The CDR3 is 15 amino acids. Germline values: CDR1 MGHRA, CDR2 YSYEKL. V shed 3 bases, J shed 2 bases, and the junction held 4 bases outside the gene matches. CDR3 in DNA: TGCGCCAGCAGCCAGGCCGGGACTAGCGCCTACGAGCAGTACTTC. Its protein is CASSQAGTSAYEQYF.

This CDR3 reads CASSRPQGEQYF. The CDR3 DNA reads TGCGCCAGCAGCCGGCCCCAGGGGGAGCAGTACTTC. The chain employs TRBV4-1 and TRBJ2-7; perhaps TRBD1 as D (6 bases). Germline V CDR1 and CDR2: MGHRA, YSYEKL. V lost 4 bases and J lost 7, with 11 bases in between. The CDR3 contains 12 residues.

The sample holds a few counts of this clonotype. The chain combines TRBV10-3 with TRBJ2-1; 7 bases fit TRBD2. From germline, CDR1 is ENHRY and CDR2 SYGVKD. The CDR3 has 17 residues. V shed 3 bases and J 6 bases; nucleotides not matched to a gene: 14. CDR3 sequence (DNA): TGTGCCATCAGTGAAGGTCCCGACGGCGGGGGAGGCAATGAGCAGTTCTTC. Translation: CAISEGPDGGGGNEQFF.

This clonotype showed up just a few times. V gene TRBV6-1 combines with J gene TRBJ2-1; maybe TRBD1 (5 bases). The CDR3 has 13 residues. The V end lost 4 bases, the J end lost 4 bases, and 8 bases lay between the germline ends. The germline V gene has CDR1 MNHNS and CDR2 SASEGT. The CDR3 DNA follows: TGTGCCAGCAGTGGACAGCTTTACAATGAGCAGTTCTTC. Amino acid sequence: CASSGQLYNEQFF.

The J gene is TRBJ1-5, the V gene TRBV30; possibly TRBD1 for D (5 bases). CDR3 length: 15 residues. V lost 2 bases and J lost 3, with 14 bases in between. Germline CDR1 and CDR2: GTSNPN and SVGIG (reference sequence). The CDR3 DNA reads TGTGCCTGGAGTCTGGGGGTCGACTTCAATCAGCCCCAGCATTTT. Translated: CAWSLGVDFNQPQHF.

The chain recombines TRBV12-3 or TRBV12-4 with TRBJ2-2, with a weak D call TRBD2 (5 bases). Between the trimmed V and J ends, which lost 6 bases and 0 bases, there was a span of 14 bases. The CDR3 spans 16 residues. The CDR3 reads CASRRAGVSNTGELFF. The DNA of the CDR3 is TGTGCCAGCAGGAGAGCCGGGGTCTCGAACACCGGGGAGCTGTTTTTT.